Listed below are T cell receptor beta chains from one sample, sequenced in a study of blood T cell repertoires in COVID-19. Only in-frame clones appear in the TCRdb table, and some are missing; sequencing was by immunoSEQ multiplex PCR. The sample contains roughly 150,000 clones, 80% to 90% of which appear only once. Sequenced input: peripheral blood. These receptors came from a woman in her seventies with acute or convalescent COVID-19. The CDR3 runs from the conserved cysteine through the conserved F or W. Fields, in order: clone size, D gene, J gene, V gene, CDR3 protein, CDR3 DNA. A D gene is named only where the DNA matches it firmly. Not all rows give a size; the values are once, few, many and, for expanded clones, a class.

.,.,TRBJ1-1,TRBV5-1,CASSISQANTEAFF,TGCGCCAGCAGCATATCCCAGGCAAACACTGAAGCTTTCTTT
.,.,TRBJ2-3,TRBV5-1,CASSFLAGTSTDTQYF,TGCGCCAGCAGCTTCTTGGCGGGGACTAGCACAGATACGCAGTATTTT
.,.,TRBJ2-7,TRBV4-2,CASSQVQSYEQYF,TGTGCCAGCAGCCAAGTACAGAGCTACGAGCAGTACTTC
few,TRBD1,TRBJ1-1,TRBV7-9,CASSPHRGPIENTEAFF,TGTGCCAGCAGCCCTCACAGGGGCCCCATCGAGAACACTGAAGCTTTCTTT
.,.,TRBJ2-1,TRBV12-3/TRBV12-4,CASSITGYNEQFF,TGTGCCAGCAGTATCACGGGTTACAATGAGCAGTTCTTC
once,.,TRBJ2-3,TRBV27,CASSFGFGGTTDTQYF,TGTGCCAGCAGTTTTGGTTTTGGAGGAACCACAGATACGCAGTATTTT
.,TRBD1,TRBJ1-2,TRBV18,CASSPMAGGNYGYTF,TGTGCCAGCTCACCGATGGCAGGGGGTAACTATGGCTACACCTTC
few,.,TRBJ1-6,TRBV21-1,CASSYRGPSFYNSPLHF,TGTGCCAGCAGTTACAGGGGGCCCTCCTTTTATAATTCACCCCTCCACTTT
.,TRBD2,TRBJ2-7,TRBV4-3,CASSPRGGGSYEQYF,TGCGCCAGCAGCCCGCGCGGGGGGGGCTCCTACGAGCAGTACTTC
.,TRBD1,TRBJ2-7,TRBV7-2,CASSFGQGAFGSYEQYF,TGTGCCAGCAGCTTCGGACAGGGGGCGTTCGGTAGCTACGAGCAGTACTTC
.,.,TRBJ1-1,TRBV12-3/TRBV12-4,CASSLTSTHEAFF,TGTGCCAGCAGTTTAACTTCTACTCATGAAGCTTTCTTT
few,.,TRBJ2-2,TRBV27,CASGQGDAPRWGELFF,TGTGCCAGCGGGCAGGGTGATGCCCCCCGTTGGGGGGAGCTGTTTTTT
.,TRBD1,TRBJ1-1,TRBV7-8,CASSLLPGRQGAAEAFF,TGTGCCAGCAGCTTACTGCCAGGACGCCAGGGGGCTGCTGAAGCTTTCTTT
.,.,TRBJ2-7,TRBV3-1/TRBV3-2,CASSQDSGYEQYF,TGTGCCAGCAGCCAGGACAGTGGCTACGAGCAGTACTTC
few,.,TRBJ1-4,TRBV7-9,CASSLTGTNEKLFF,TGTGCCAGCAGCTTGACAGGCACTAATGAAAAACTGTTTTTT
few,.,TRBJ1-5,TRBV27,CASSPGAPYSNQPQHF,TGTGCCAGCAGCCCAGGGGCCCCATATAGCAATCAGCCCCAGCATTTT
once,.,TRBJ2-6,TRBV7-2,CASSLDRAGANVLTF,TGTGCCAGCAGCTTAGACCGGGCTGGGGCCAACGTCCTGACTTTC
once,.,TRBJ1-2,TRBV27,CASSSPTRGGGYTF,TGTGCCAGCAGTTCCCCAACACGGGGGGGTGGCTACACCTTC
.,TRBD1,TRBJ2-7,TRBV28,CATLRQGSYEQYF,TGTGCCACCTTGCGACAGGGTTCCTACGAGCAGTACTTC
.,.,TRBJ1-6,TRBV18,CASSPDSSSTLHF,TGTGCCAGCTCACCGGACAGCTCCTCGACCCTCCACTTT
.,TRBD2,TRBJ2-2,TRBV10-3,CAIRREGTGELFF,TGTGCCATCAGACGGGAGGGCACCGGGGAGCTGTTTTTT
.,.,TRBJ1-4,TRBV6-6,CASSYGGAGPYEKLFF,TGTGCCAGCAGTTATGGAGGGGCCGGGCCTTATGAAAAACTGTTTTTT
.,.,TRBJ2-3,TRBV5-5,CASSRLDNTQYF,TGTGCCAGCAGCCGACTCGATAATACGCAGTATTTT
.,.,TRBJ1-5,TRBV3-1/TRBV3-2,CASSQDVSENQPQHF,TGTGCCAGCAGCCAAGATGTGTCAGAAAATCAGCCCCAGCATTTT
.,.,TRBJ1-3,TRBV19,CASSRSTGSSGNTIYF,TGTGCCAGTAGTAGATCTACGGGGTCCTCTGGAAACACCATATATTTT
.,.,TRBJ1-6,TRBV6-6,CASSYPEVGTPLHF,TGTGCCAGCAGTTACCCGGAGGTTGGGACACCCCTCCACTTT